Reported below is one T cell receptor beta chain. The antigen remains unidentified. The data originate from a study of T cells expressing NK-cell markers. Study details: All TCR beta repertoires analysed originated from sorted CD3+CD56+NKG2C+, CD3+CD56+NKG2C- and CD3+CD56-NKG2C+ T cells. The study's findings and limits: Dominant NKG2C+ clonotypes in six donors made up about 1.0-7.5% of CD8+ T cells.

There are 12 residues in the CDR3. The germline gives CDR1 SGHDT, CDR2 YYEEEE. TCRdb reprocessed the 5' RACE reads and reports one entry per CDR3 protein, with no DNA. The ten top clones account for more than 35%, within a sample of 150,000 to 180,000 distinct CDR3 sequences. The sample taken for sequencing was blood T cells: a sorted CD56 or NKG2C T cell subset, CD4+ or CD8+ T cells, or bulk PBMC T cells (not recorded which). This clonotype originated in a woman aged 45 to 65 in good health. V is TRBV5-6 and J is TRBJ1-2. CDR3: CASSLEVAGYTF. Full variable domain (outside the CDR3, taken from reference TRBV5-6 and TRBJ1-2): DAGVTQSPTHLIKTRGQQVTLRCSPKSGHDTVSWYQQALGQGPQFIFQYYEEEERQRGNFPDRFSGHQFPNYSSELNVNALLLGDSALYLCASSLEVAGYTFGSGTRLTVV.